What follows is one TCR beta chain and its context. This entry is derived from a study of blood T cell repertoires in COVID-19. Study background: Some COVID-19 samples were acute and others convalescent; all came from the United States, Italy and Spain. Sample material is recorded as cDNA or gDNA derived from T cells, B-cell-depleted T cells, or PBMCs.

Everyone who took part was roughly 18 to 89 years old, and they came from 24 US areas. The germline V gene has CDR1 MNHEY and CDR2 SVGAGI. V was trimmed by 4 bases and J by 3 bases, leaving 10 bases between them. This CDR3 comprises 14 residues. Authors' processing steps: Amplification of reference gene primers provided the estimated nucleated cell counts. This table comes from immunoSEQ multiplex PCR, and its TCRdb copy is limited to in-frame clones, with some not included. The V and J calls and clone size are taken from that table; D and trimming were inferred from the DNA. The sample has 180,000 or so clones, more than 75% seen once.

This TCR came from a human donor with acute COVID-19. The donor label of this sample is uncertain. What was sequenced was PBMCs or T cells enriched from blood (not recorded which). This chain joins TRBV6-5 and TRBJ1-5; D perhaps matches TRBD1 (5 bases). This chain's CDR3 is CASSSGGFNQPQHF. The DNA of the CDR3 is TGTGCCAGCAGTTCCGGGGGTTTCAATCAGCCCCAGCATTTT.